This TCR beta chain stems from a study of early T cells in non-severe SARS-CoV-2 infection. About the study: It was bulk RNA from unsorted whole blood that was sequenced, and the chains were unpaired. Study outcomes and limitations: Matching results from VDJdb favored anti-spike CD8 responses, leaving private and CD4 specificities undetected.

Individual cDNA molecules received unique molecular identifiers. TCRdb recomputed calls from the 5' RACE reads with MiXCR, one row per CDR3 protein. The data show approximately 46,000 distinct CDR3 sequences, approximately 8.5% seen once. The table lists this clonotype with many counts. Its antigen remains unidentified. V shed 4 bases and J 0 bases; nucleotides not matched to a gene: 11. Per germline, CDR1 LGHNA and CDR2 YSLEER. The CDR3 length is 18 residues. Sequenced sample: whole blood. V and J are TRBV4-3 and TRBJ2-1; TRBD2 matches at 8 bases. The source is an adult who was a healthcare worker with PCR-confirmed SARS-CoV-2 infection or an uninfected control (not recorded which). CDR3 in amino acids: CASSPVGSGTGSYNEQFF. The CDR3 nucleotides read TGCGCCAGCAGCCCAGTGGGTAGCGGGACCGGCTCCTACAATGAGCAGTTCTTC.